The 19 T cell receptor beta chains below come from one sample, sequenced in a study of T cell responses to AZD1222 COVID-19 vaccine. The method was immunoSEQ multiplex PCR; TCRdb's version includes in-frame clones alone and lacks a portion of them. The sample has about 130,000 clones, around 94% seen once. Sample: peripheral blood, taken on day 0 of AZD1222 vaccination. All receptors derive from an adult in good health.

The J gene is TRBJ2-1, the V gene TRBV23-1; D not certain. TRBV23-1 is an open reading frame whose function is uncertain. The length of the CDR3 is 14 residues. Between the trimmed V and J ends, which lost 7 bases and 6 bases, there was a span of 16 bases. CDR3 sequence: CASTHPALFNEQFF. As DNA, the CDR3 is TGCGCCAGCACTCACCCGGCCCTGTTCAATGAGCAGTTCTTC.

The chain carries TRBV25-1 and TRBJ2-1; a possible D gene is TRBD2 (5 bases). The CDR3 extends over 13 amino acids. Germline V gene sequence: CDR1 MGHDK, CDR2 SYGVNS. Trimming pared 3 bases from V and 5 bases from J, leaving 8 bases between. The CDR3 DNA reads TGTGCCAGCAGTGAGGCCGGGGACAATGAGCAGTTCTTC. It yields the protein CASSEAGDNEQFF.

The gene calls are TRBV7-9 and TRBJ1-1; perhaps TRBD1 as D (6 bases). V lost 6 bases to trimming and J lost 1 base, with 15 bases between them. The CDR3 is made up of 15 amino acids. The germline V gene encodes CDR1 SEHNR and CDR2 FQNEAQ (reference sequence). The CDR3, as DNA: TGTGCCAGCAGTCCACCGGGACACACGAACACTGAAGCTTTCTTT. Translating it yields CASSPPGHTNTEAFF.

This chain links TRBV7-5 with TRBJ1-1; the D call TRBD1 from the table was never checked on the DNA. TRBV7-5 is a listed pseudogene. The CDR3 runs to 18 residues. CDR3 coding DNA: TGTGTCAGAAGCCCCCCTGACAGAATCGTCTCAGTGAACACTGAAGCTTTCTTT. Its translation: CVRSPPDRIVSVNTEAFF.

The chain couples TRBV6-5 to TRBJ2-7; 9 bases map to TRBD1. Germline CDR1 and CDR2: MNHEY and SVGAGI. The V and J ends lost 6 bases and 8 bases, in that order; junction bases with no gene match: 8. The CDR3 has 13 amino acids. The CDR3 is CASRAGTGFKQYF. The CDR3 coding sequence is TGTGCCAGCAGAGCCGGGACAGGGTTTAAGCAGTACTTC.

On this clone itself: Other DNA sequences in this specimen translate into the identical CDR3. The chain uses TRBV5-1 and TRBJ1-2; D is undetermined. Germline V gene sequence: CDR1 SGHRS, CDR2 YFSETQ. The CDR3 length is 12 residues. V lost 1 base, J lost 2 bases, and 3 bases lay in between. The CDR3 DNA reads TGCGCCAGCAGCTTGTCAAACTATGGCTACACCTTC. Encoded protein: CASSLSNYGYTF.

J is TRBJ1-2 and V is TRBV28, with TRBD1 matching 7 bases. Germline loops: CDR1 MDHEN, CDR2 SYDVKM. J lost 6 bases, V lost 6 bases, and 7 bases had no gene match. The CDR3 covers 13 residues. As DNA, the CDR3 is TGTGCCAGCAGGCTACAGGGGTTCAATGGCTACACCTTC. As protein: CASRLQGFNGYTF.

The chain couples TRBV5-1 to TRBJ2-2, with 7 bases lining up with TRBD2. The ends lost 2 bases at V and 5 bases at J; junction bases unmatched: 9. The CDR3 consists of 16 residues. CDR1 is SGHRS and CDR2 is YFSETQ in the germline V gene. The CDR3 protein is CASSFNQRDETGELFF. For the CDR3, the DNA is TGCGCCAGCAGCTTCAACCAGCGGGACGAAACCGGGGAGCTGTTTTTT.

V is TRBV24-1 and J is TRBJ2-2, with D maybe TRBD1 (5 bases). Germline V gives CDR1 KGHDR, CDR2 SFDVKD. CDR3 length: 16 residues. V was pared by 5 bases and J by 2 bases, with 14 bases between. CDR3 protein: CATSASQVDNTGELFF. The CDR3 DNA sequence: TGTGCCACCAGTGCCTCACAGGTCGACAACACCGGGGAGCTGTTTTTT.

V usage is TRBV7-9 and J usage is TRBJ1-2; D unclear. CDR3 length: 12 amino acids. Germline CDR1 is SEHNR and CDR2 is FQNEAQ (reference sequence). The germline V and J ends were trimmed by 3 bases and 7 bases, with 9 bases remaining between them. The CDR3: CASSLNVRGYTF. CDR3 coding DNA: TGTGCCAGCAGCTTGAATGTTCGTGGCTACACCTTC.

The V gene is TRBV7-2, the J gene TRBJ2-5; 9 bases are shared with TRBD2. Germline CDR1 and CDR2: SGHTA and FQGNSA. After removal of 6 bases from V and 5 bases from J, the junction contained 4 bases not matched to a gene. This CDR3 is 13 amino acids long. CDR3 DNA sequence: TGTGCCAGCAGAGCGGGAGGTGTGGAGACCCAGTACTTC. This codes for CASRAGGVETQYF. Full variable domain (remainder filled in from reference TRBV7-2 and TRBJ2-5): GAGVSQSPSNKVTEKGKDVELRCDPISGHTALYWYRQSLGQGLEFLIYFQGNSAPDKSGLPSDRFSAERTGGSVSTLTIQRTQQEDSAVYLCASRAGGVETQYFGPGTRLLVL.

The chain carries TRBV12-3 or TRBV12-4 and TRBJ1-1; D is uncertain. The CDR3 covers 13 residues. The V end was cut by 5 bases, the J end by 1 base, with 8 bases between. The CDR3 is CASSPQENTEAFF. CDR3 DNA: TGTGCCAGCAGTCCTCAGGAGAACACTGAAGCTTTCTTT.

This clone came up once. J is TRBJ1-1 and V is TRBV29-1; D uncertain. With 3 bases removed from V and 3 bases from J, the gap between germline ends came to 14 bases. The CDR3 covers 14 residues. Germline values: CDR1 SQVTM, CDR2 ANQGSEA. CDR3 region: CSVESFMHHTEAFF. CDR3 nucleotides: TGCAGCGTTGAGAGTTTCATGCACCACACTGAAGCTTTCTTT.

The chain links TRBV6-5 to TRBJ2-2; unclear D gene. Trimming cost V 6 bases and J 6 bases, with 14 bases left between them. Germline V lookup: CDR1 MNHEY, CDR2 SVGAGI. The CDR3 has 14 amino acids. CDR3 region: CASRRERVAGELFF. The CDR3 bases are TGTGCCAGCAGGCGAGAAAGAGTGGCCGGGGAGCTGTTTTTT.

V is TRBV4-1 and J is TRBJ1-2; D remains ambiguous. This CDR3 spans 14 amino acids. Germline V gene sequence: CDR1 MGHRA, CDR2 YSYEKL. The germline V and J ends were trimmed by 3 bases and 1 base, with 9 bases remaining between them. CDR3 region: CASSQSTLNYGYTF. The CDR3 DNA reads TGCGCCAGCAGCCAGTCGACCCTTAACTATGGCTACACCTTC.

The genes are TRBV16 and TRBJ1-1; D not certain. The V end was cut by 4 bases, the J end by 4 bases, with 13 bases between. This CDR3 is built from 14 residues. The V gene's germline CDR1 is KGHSY and CDR2 FQNENV. Here the CDR3 DNA reads TGTGCCAGCAGCCTTCAAGCAGTCCGCACTGAAGCTTTCTTT. Protein product: CASSLQAVRTEAFF.

This rearrangement joins TRBV6-5 to TRBJ2-7, with unresolved D. V gave up 2 bases and J gave up 4 bases, with 3 bases separating them. The CDR3 is 11 residues long. Germline V gives CDR1 MNHEY, CDR2 SVGAGI. In DNA form, the CDR3 reads TGTGCCAGCAGTTACCGATACGAGCAGTACTTC. Encoded protein: CASSYRYEQYF.

The chain employs TRBV30 and TRBJ1-1; TRBD1 matches 8 bases. V trimming: 6 bases; J trimming: 5 bases; junction bases outside the gene matches: 5. Germline V gene data show CDR1 as GTSNPN and CDR2 as SVGIG (reference sequence). This CDR3 has 12 amino acids. CDR3 DNA sequence: TGTGCCTGTAACAGGGGGGGGACTGAAGCTTTCTTT. As protein: CACNRGGTEAFF. The whole variable domain, remainder taken from reference TRBV30 and TRBJ1-1, is SQTIHQWPATLVQPVGSPLSLECTVEGTSNPNLYWYRQAAGRGLQLLFYSVGIGQISSEVPQNLSASRPQDRQFILSSKKLLLSDSGFYLCACNRGGTEAFFGQGTRLTVV.

In its sample, this clone was seen a few times. V usage is TRBV7-9 and J usage is TRBJ1-4; TRBD1 is a possible D gene (5 bases). This CDR3 is 14 amino acids long. V was pared by 5 bases and J by 6 bases, with 13 bases between. The germline V gene has CDR1 SEHNR and CDR2 FQNEAQ (reference sequence). The CDR3 DNA reads TGTGCCAGCAGCCCCGCTTTAGGGGATGAAAAACTGTTTTTT. Translation: CASSPALGDEKLFF.